This is a list of T cell receptor beta chains from one sample in a study of blood T cell repertoires in COVID-19. The assay was immunoSEQ multiplex PCR, and TCRdb's table has in-frame clones only and misses some. The sample has 150,000 to 200,000 clones, around 80% seen once. The sample taken for sequencing was peripheral blood. These receptors originate from a human donor in a cohort sampled during active COVID-19. Both conserved end residues are part of each CDR3. D genes are given only for firm matches. Clone size, where shown, is once, few, many, or a class for clones that have expanded.

clone_size	d_call	v_call	j_call	cdr3_length	cdr3_nt	cdr3_aa
NA	TRBD1	TRBV6-5	TRBJ1-5	15	TGTGCCAGCAGCCCCGACAGGGCTACAATCAGCCCCCAGCATTTT	CASSPDRATISPQHF
NA	NA	TRBV12-3/TRBV12-4	TRBJ1-2	13	TGTGCCAGCAGCTTCGGGGAGGCGTATGGCTACACCTTC	CASSFGEAYGYTF
once	NA	TRBV10-3	TRBJ2-1	12	TGTGCCATCAGTGAGTCCGGGAATGAGCAGTTCTTC	CAISESGNEQFF
NA	NA	TRBV10-3	TRBJ1-1	15	TGTGCCATCAGTGAGTCGACAGCCATGAACACTGAAGCTTTCTTT	CAISESTAMNTEAFF
NA	NA	TRBV6-5	TRBJ1-1	15	TGTGCCAGCAGATATACCGGGACAATGAACACTGAAGCTTTCTTT	CASRYTGTMNTEAFF
NA	TRBD1	TRBV7-9	TRBJ2-7	15	TGTGCCAGCAGCCATCCGGGACAGGGTATTTACGAGCAGTACTTC	CASSHPGQGIYEQYF
NA	NA	TRBV19	TRBJ1-6	16	TGTGCCAGTAGTACCCTCCCCGGGGGAGTGGGGTCACCCCTCCACTTT	CASSTLPGGVGSPLHF
NA	NA	TRBV10-2	TRBJ1-3	16	TGCGCCAGCAGTGGGGGAGGGTACAGCTCTGGAAACACCATATATTTT	CASSGGGYSSGNTIYF
few	NA	TRBV4-1	TRBJ1-5	16	TGCGCCAGCAGCCCAGTGGGGCCACCTGTTGATCAGCCCCAGCATTTT	CASSPVGPPVDQPQHF
NA	TRBD2	TRBV5-5	TRBJ2-7	14	TGTGCCAGCAGCGAGGCGGGGGGCTCCTACGAGCAGTACTTC	CASSEAGGSYEQYF
NA	TRBD2	TRBV7-9	TRBJ2-3	15	TGTGCCAGCAGCTTAGGACTAGCGGGGACAGATACGCAGTATTTT	CASSLGLAGTDTQYF
NA	TRBD1	TRBV19	TRBJ1-6	16	TGTGCCAGTACCCCGACAGGGGGAAGTATTAATTCACCCCTCCACTTT	CASTPTGGSINSPLHF
few	TRBD1	TRBV5-1	TRBJ1-1	16	TGCGCCAGCAGCCATCGATCCACAGGGGTGAACACTGAAGCTTTCTTT	CASSHRSTGVNTEAFF
NA	NA	TRBV6-1	TRBJ1-6	15	TGTGCCAGCAGTGACCAGACGGGTTGGAATTCACCCCTCCACTTT	CASSDQTGWNSPLHF
NA	TRBD1	TRBV30	TRBJ1-2	17	TGTGCCTGGAGGCGGTGGGGACAGGACAAAATTAACTATGGCTACACCTTC	CAWRRWGQDKINYGYTF
NA	TRBD2	TRBV5-6	TRBJ2-3	14	TGTGCCAGCAGCTTGGCTAGCGGGGGGGCCCGCCAGTATTTT	CASSLASGGARQYF
NA	TRBD1	TRBV19	TRBJ1-5	16	TGTGCCAGTAGTATATATGGACAGGGGAGCAATCAGCCCCAGCATTTT	CASSIYGQGSNQPQHF
NA	NA	TRBV6-6	TRBJ2-6	15	TGTGCCAGCAGTCCTGTAGACTCTGGGGCCAACGTCCTGACTTTC	CASSPVDSGANVLTF
NA	NA	TRBV3-1/TRBV3-2	TRBJ1-6	12	TGTGCCAGCAGTCACGGGGGTACACCCCTCCACTTT	CASSHGGTPLHF
NA	TRBD1	TRBV4-1	TRBJ2-6	17	TGCGCCAGCAGCCAATGGGACAGGGATGATGGGGCCAACGTCCTGACTTTC	CASSQWDRDDGANVLTF
NA	NA	TRBV15	TRBJ1-1	20	TGTGCCACCAGCAGAGATTACCAACCCGGGCAGGGGATCATGAACACTGAAGCTTTCTTT	CATSRDYQPGQGIMNTEAFF
NA	NA	TRBV5-6	TRBJ2-3	15	TGTGCCAGCAGCTTAATATTAGGGGTCACAGATACGCAGTATTTT	CASSLILGVTDTQYF
many	TRBD1	TRBV7-9	TRBJ2-7	14	TGTGCCAGCAGCACGGACAGGGGGGCCCACGAGCAGTACTTC	CASSTDRGAHEQYF
once	NA	TRBV7-3	TRBJ1-6	15	TGTGCCAGCAGCCAAGGGGGACCTCAAAATTCACCCCTCCACTTT	CASSQGGPQNSPLHF
NA	NA	TRBV18	TRBJ2-7	14	TGTGCCAGCTCCCCAGGAGGGGGCGCGTACGAGCAGTACTTC	CASSPGGGAYEQYF
NA	NA	TRBV5-1	TRBJ2-3	16	TGCGCCAGCAGTCCTCGGGACTCCACAGGCACAGATACGCAGTATTTT	CASSPRDSTGTDTQYF
NA	TRBD1	TRBV5-1	TRBJ2-2	15	TGCGCCAGCAGCTTGGGACAGGGAAACACCGGGGAGCTGTTTTTT	CASSLGQGNTGELFF
NA	TRBD1	TRBV7-9	TRBJ2-2	16	TGTGCCAGCAGCTCCCAGGGACAGCTGTACACCGGGGAGCTGTTTTTT	CASSSQGQLYTGELFF
NA	TRBD1	TRBV4-2	TRBJ1-4	17	TGTGCCAGCAGCCGCGGGACAGGGGCTCAAGCTAATGAAAAACTGTTTTTT	CASSRGTGAQANEKLFF
NA	TRBD1	TRBV18	TRBJ1-3	17	TGTGCCAGCTCACCACGTGGACAGGGCGTCTCTGGAAACACCATATATTTT	CASSPRGQGVSGNTIYF
few	NA	TRBV3-1/TRBV3-2	TRBJ1-4	13	TGTGCCAGCAGCCGCAACAGCGGTGAGGGACTGTTTTTT	CASSRNSGEGLFF
NA	NA	TRBV19	TRBJ1-1	16	TGTGCCAGTACCCCTAGTAAGGGGCGAGGGAACACTGAAGCTTTCTTT	CASTPSKGRGNTEAFF
NA	NA	TRBV19	TRBJ1-2	13	TGTGCCAGTAGTCCTACCCTCGTCTATGGCTACACCTTC	CASSPTLVYGYTF
few	NA	TRBV2	TRBJ2-7	13	TGTGCCAGCAGTGAAATCAGGGAATCCCAGCAGTACTTC	CASSEIRESQQYF
few	TRBD1	TRBV4-1	TRBJ2-7	14	TGCGCCAGCAGCCAGGGACAGGGGTCCTACGAGCAGTACTTC	CASSQGQGSYEQYF
NA	NA	TRBV19	TRBJ1-2	13	TGTGCCAGTAGTATAGTTCAGGATTATGGCTACACCTTC	CASSIVQDYGYTF
NA	TRBD2	TRBV3-1/TRBV3-2	TRBJ2-7	14	TGTGCCAGCAGTGGAGCGGGGATGGGCTACGAGCAGTACTTC	CASSGAGMGYEQYF
NA	TRBD2	TRBV11-2	TRBJ2-3	17	TGTGCCAGCAGCTTAATGGTAGCGGGGGAAGGGACAGATACGCAGTATTTT	CASSLMVAGEGTDTQYF
NA	TRBD1	TRBV13	TRBJ2-3	21	TGTGCCAGCAGCAGGTACCGGGACAGGGGGATCCAGCGGGGCGTTTCAGATACGCAGTATTTT	CASSRYRDRGIQRGVSDTQYF
NA	NA	TRBV28	TRBJ1-4	13	TGTGCCAGCACCCCCGGGTCTAATGAAAAACTGTTTTTT	CASTPGSNEKLFF
NA	TRBD1	TRBV19	TRBJ2-7	15	TGTGCCAGTAGTCGGACAGGGGGGAGCTCCTACGAGCAGTACTTC	CASSRTGGSSYEQYF
NA	TRBD1	TRBV5-5	TRBJ1-5	15	TGTGCCAGCAGCTTGGTACAGGGGGCTAATCAGCCCCAGCATTTT	CASSLVQGANQPQHF
few	NA	TRBV7-9	TRBJ1-2	13	TGTGCCAGCAGCTTAGGACAGTCCTATGGCTACACCTTC	CASSLGQSYGYTF
once	NA	TRBV5-5	TRBJ1-1	12	TGTGCCAGCAGCTTGGCCCTCGCTGAAGCTTTCTTT	CASSLALAEAFF
NA	TRBD1	TRBV5-6	TRBJ2-1	16	TGTGCCAGCAGCTTGGCGGGACAGCGTCCGGGGAATGAGCAGTTCTTC	CASSLAGQRPGNEQFF
NA	NA	TRBV6-5	TRBJ1-3	15	TGTGCCAGCAGCGCCCAAGGAGGGACTGGAAACACCATATATTTT	CASSAQGGTGNTIYF
NA	TRBD2	TRBV5-1	TRBJ2-7	15	TGCGCCAGCAGCACGACCTCGGGACTAGCTCACGAGCAGTACTTC	CASSTTSGLAHEQYF
NA	NA	TRBV12-3/TRBV12-4	TRBJ2-1	13	TGTGCCAGCAGTATCGCGATCCACAATGAGCAGTTCTTC	CASSIAIHNEQFF
NA	NA	TRBV13	TRBJ1-5	13	TGTGCCAGCAGTACAGGGAGGGGTCAGCCCCAGCATTTT	CASSTGRGQPQHF
NA	TRBD1	TRBV9	TRBJ1-6	16	TGTGCCAGCAGCAAAAGGGCTGGGACAGGAAATTCACCCCTCCACTTT	CASSKRAGTGNSPLHF
NA	NA	TRBV11-2	TRBJ2-5	13	TGTGCCAGCAGCTTAGAAGAGCAAGAGACCCAGTACTTC	CASSLEEQETQYF
NA	NA	TRBV12-3/TRBV12-4	TRBJ2-7	13	TGTGCCAGCAGAGACCACAGGGCCTACGAGCAGTACTTC	CASRDHRAYEQYF
NA	NA	TRBV11-2	TRBJ2-7	15	TGTGCCAGCAGCCCCGGACAGACCCCCTCCTACGAGCAGTACTTC	CASSPGQTPSYEQYF
once	NA	TRBV21-1	TRBJ2-1	14	TGTGCCAGCAGCGGACTAGCGGGATCAAATGAGCAGTTCTTC	CASSGLAGSNEQFF
NA	NA	TRBV30	TRBJ2-7	11	TGTGCCTGGAGTCAGGGGGGCGAGCAGTACTTC	CAWSQGGEQYF
once	TRBD1	TRBV3-1/TRBV3-2	TRBJ2-7	13	TGTGCCAGCAGCCAACAGGGGGCGTGGGAGCAGTACTTC	CASSQQGAWEQYF
NA	TRBD1	TRBV24-1	TRBJ1-6	15	TGTGCCACCAGTGATTGGCACAGGGGCAACTCACCCCTCCACTTT	CATSDWHRGNSPLHF